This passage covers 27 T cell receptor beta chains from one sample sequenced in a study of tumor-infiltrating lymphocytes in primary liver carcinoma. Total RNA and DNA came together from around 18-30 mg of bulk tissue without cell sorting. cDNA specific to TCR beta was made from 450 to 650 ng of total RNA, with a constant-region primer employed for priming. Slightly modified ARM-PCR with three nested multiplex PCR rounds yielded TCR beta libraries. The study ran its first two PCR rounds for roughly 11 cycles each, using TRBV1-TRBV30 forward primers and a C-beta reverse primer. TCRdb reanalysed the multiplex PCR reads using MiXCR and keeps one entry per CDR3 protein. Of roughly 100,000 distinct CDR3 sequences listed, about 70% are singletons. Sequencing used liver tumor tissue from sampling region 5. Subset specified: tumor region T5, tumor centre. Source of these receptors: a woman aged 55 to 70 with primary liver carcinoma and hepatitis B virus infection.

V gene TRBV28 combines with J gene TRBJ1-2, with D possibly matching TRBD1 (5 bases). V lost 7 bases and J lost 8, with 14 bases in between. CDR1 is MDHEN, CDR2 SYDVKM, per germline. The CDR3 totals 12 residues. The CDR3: CASTLGWGGYTF. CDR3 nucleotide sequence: TGTGCCAGCACGTTGGGCTGGGGCGGCTACACCTTC.

CDR3 region: CASSGGLARTDTQYF. CDR3 nucleotides: TGTGCCAGCAGTGGGGGCCTAGCCCGCACAGATACGCAGTATTTT. The V and J genes are TRBV2 and TRBJ2-3, with D perhaps assigned TRBD1 or TRBD2 (5 bases each). V was pared by 4 bases and J by 1 base, with 12 bases between. This CDR3 contains 15 residues. CDR1 is SNHLY and CDR2 is FYNNEI in the germline V gene.

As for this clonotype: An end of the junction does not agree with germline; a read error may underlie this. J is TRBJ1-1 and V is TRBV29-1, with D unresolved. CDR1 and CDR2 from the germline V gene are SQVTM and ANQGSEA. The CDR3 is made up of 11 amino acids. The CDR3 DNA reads TGCAGCGTCAAGGTGAACACTGAAACTTTCTTT. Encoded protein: CSVKVNTETFF.

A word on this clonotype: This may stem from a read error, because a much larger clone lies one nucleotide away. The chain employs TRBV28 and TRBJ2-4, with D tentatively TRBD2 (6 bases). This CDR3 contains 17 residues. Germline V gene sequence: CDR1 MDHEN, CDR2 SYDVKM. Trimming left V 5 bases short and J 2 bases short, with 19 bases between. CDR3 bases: TGTGCCAGCAGTCAAAGAGGGGTACGGGGGACCAAAAACATTCAGTACTTC. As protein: CASSQRGVRGTKNIQYF.

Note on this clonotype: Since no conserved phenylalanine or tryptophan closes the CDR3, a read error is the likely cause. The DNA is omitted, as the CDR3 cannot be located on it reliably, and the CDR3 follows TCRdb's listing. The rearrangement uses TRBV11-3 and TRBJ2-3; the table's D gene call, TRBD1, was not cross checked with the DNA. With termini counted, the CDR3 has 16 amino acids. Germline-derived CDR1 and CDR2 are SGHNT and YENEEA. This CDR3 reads CASSPRQGSSTDTRYL.

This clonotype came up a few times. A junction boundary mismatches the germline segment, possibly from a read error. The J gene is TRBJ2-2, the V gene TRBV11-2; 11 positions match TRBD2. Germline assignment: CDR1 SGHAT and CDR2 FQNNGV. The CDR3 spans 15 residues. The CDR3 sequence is CAGSSTSGIAGELFF. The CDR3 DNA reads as TGCGCCGGCAGTTCGACTAGCGGGATTGCCGGGGAGCTGTTTTTT.

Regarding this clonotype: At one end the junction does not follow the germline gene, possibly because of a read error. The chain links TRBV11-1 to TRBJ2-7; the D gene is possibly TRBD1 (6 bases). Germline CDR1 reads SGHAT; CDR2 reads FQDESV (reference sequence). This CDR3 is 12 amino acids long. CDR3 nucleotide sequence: TGCGCCAGCAGCATAGACAGGAAAGAGCAGTACTTC. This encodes CASSIDRKEQYF.

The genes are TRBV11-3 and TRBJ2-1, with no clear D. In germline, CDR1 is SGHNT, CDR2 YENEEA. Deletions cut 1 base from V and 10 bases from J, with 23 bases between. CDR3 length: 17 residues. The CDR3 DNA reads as TGTGCCAGCAGCTTAGGGTTCGGCTGGCTTTCCTATAACGAGCAGTTCTTC. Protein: CASSLGFGWLSYNEQFF.

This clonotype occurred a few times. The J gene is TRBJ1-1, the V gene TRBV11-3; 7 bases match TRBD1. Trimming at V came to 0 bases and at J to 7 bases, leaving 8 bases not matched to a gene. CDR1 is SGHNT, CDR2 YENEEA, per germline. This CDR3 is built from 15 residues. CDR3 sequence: CASSLDPTGLFEAFF. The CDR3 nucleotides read TGTGCCAGCAGCTTAGACCCGACAGGGCTATTTGAAGCTTTCTTT. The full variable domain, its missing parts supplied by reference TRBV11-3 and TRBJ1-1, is EAGVVQSPRYKIIEKKQPVAFWCNPISGHNTLYWYLQNLGQGPELLIRYENEEAVDDSQLPKDRFSAERLKGVDSTLKIQPAELGDSAVYLCASSLDPTGLFEAFFGQGTRLTVV.

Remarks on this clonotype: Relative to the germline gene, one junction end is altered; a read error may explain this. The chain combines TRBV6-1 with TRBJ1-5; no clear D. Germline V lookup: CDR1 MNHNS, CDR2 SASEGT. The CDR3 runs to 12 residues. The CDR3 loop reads CASRQGNQSQHF. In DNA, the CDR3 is TGTGCCAGCCGGCAAGGCAATCAGTCCCAGCATTTT.

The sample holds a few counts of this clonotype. CDR3 loop: CASTPTGPAGRNEQFF. The DNA for the CDR3 is TGTGCCAGCACCCCCACTGGGCCAGCGGGACGCAATGAGCAGTTCTTC. The chain employs TRBV28 and TRBJ2-1; 7 bases are a match to TRBD2. V lost 7 bases, J lost 6 bases, and 15 bases stayed unmatched. The CDR3 has 16 amino acids. Germline CDR1 and CDR2: MDHEN and SYDVKM.

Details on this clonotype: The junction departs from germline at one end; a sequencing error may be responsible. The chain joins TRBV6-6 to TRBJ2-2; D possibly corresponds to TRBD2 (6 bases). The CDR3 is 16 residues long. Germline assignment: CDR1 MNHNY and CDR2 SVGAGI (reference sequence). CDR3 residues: CASSSGGAQDTGGLFF. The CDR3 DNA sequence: TGTGCCAGCAGTTCCGGAGGGGCGCAGGACACCGGGGGGCTGTTTTTT.

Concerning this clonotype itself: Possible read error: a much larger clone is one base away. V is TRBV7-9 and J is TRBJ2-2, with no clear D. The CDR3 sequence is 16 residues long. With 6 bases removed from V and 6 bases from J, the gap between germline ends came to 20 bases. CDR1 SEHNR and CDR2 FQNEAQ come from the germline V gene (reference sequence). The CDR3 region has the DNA TGTGCCAGCAGATTATCGTACGGGCCGCAGCCCGGGGAGCTGTTTTTT. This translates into CASRLSYGPQPGELFF.

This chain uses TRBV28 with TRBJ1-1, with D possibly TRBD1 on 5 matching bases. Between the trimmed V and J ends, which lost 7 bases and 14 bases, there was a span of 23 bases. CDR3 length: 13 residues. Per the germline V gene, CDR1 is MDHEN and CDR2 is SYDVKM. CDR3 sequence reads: CASTPGRGTTAFF. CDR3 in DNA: TGTGCCAGCACTCCTGGGCGGGGGACGACGGCCTTCTTT.

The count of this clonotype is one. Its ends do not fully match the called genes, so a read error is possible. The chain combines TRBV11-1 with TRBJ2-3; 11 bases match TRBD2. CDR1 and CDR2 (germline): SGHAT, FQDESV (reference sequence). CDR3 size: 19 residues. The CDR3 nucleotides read TGCGCCAGCAGCTCAAGGGTCCTTACTAGCGGGAGAGCGACAGATACGCAGTATTTT. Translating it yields CASSSRVLTSGRATDTQYF.

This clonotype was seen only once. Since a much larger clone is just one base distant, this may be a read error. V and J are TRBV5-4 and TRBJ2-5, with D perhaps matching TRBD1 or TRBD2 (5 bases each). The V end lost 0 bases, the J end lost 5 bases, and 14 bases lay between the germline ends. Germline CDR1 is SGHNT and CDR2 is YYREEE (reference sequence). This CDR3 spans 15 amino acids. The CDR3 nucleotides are TGTGCCAGCAGCTTGGATGGGCCCTGGGGGGAGACCCAGTACTTC. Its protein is CASSLDGPWGETQYF.

This CDR3 reads CASSLIGEGAEAFF. DNA of the CDR3: TGTGCCAGTAGTTTAATTGGAGAGGGCGCTGAAGCTTTCTTT. The V call is TRBV19, the J call TRBJ1-1; D not resolved. Trimming took off 5 bases at V and 6 bases at J, with 16 bases between the two ends. From germline, CDR1 is LNHDA and CDR2 SQIVND (reference sequence). CDR3 length equals 14 residues.

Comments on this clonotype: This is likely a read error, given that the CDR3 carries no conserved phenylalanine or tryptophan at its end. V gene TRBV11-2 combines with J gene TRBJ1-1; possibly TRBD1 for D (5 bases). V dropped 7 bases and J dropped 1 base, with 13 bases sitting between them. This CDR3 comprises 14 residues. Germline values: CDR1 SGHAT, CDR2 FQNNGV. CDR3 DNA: TGTGCCAGCACGTTCAGGGCTACGAACACTGAAGCTTTCTTA. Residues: CASTFRATNTEAFL.

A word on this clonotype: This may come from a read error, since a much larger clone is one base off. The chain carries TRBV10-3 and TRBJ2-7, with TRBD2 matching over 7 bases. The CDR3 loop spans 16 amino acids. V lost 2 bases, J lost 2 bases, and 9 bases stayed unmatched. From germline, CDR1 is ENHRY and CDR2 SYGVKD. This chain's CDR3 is CAISEGGGVGAYEQYF. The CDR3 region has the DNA TGTGCCATCAGTGAGGGGGGGGGAGTGGGAGCCTACGAGCAGTACTTC.

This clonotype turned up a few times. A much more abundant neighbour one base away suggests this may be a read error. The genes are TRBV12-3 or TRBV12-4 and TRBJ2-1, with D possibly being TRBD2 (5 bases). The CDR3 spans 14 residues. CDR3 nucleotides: TGTGTCAGCAGTTTGGGCCTAGCTAGGAATGAGCAGTTCTTC. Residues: CVSSLGLARNEQFF.

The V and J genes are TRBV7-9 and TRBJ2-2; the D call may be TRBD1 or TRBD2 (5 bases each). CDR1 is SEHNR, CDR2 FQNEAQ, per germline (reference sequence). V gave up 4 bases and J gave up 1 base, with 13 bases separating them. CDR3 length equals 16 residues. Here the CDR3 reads CASSSLEGQNTGELFF. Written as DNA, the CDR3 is TGTGCCAGCAGCTCACTTGAGGGGCAGAACACCGGGGAGCTGTTTTTT.

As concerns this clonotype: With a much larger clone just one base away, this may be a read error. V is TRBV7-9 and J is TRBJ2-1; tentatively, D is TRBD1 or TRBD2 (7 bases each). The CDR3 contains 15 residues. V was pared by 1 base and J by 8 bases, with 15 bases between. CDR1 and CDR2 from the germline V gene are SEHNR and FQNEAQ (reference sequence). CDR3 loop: CASSLGEGANDEQFF. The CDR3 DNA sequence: TGTGCCAGCAGCTTAGGGGAGGGGGCAAACGATGAGCAGTTCTTC.

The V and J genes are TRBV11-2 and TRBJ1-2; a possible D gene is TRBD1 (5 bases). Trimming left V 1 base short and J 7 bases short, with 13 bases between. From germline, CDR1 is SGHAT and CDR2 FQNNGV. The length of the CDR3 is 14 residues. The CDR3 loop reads CASSLGITGGGYTF. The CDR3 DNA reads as TGTGCCAGCAGCTTAGGCATTACAGGAGGTGGCTACACCTTC. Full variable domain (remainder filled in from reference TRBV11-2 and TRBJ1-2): EAGVAQSPRYKIIEKRQSVAFWCNPISGHATLYWYQQILGQGPKLLIQFQNNGVVDDSQLPKDRFSAERLKGVDSTLKIQPAKLEDSAVYLCASSLGITGGGYTFGSGTRLTVV.

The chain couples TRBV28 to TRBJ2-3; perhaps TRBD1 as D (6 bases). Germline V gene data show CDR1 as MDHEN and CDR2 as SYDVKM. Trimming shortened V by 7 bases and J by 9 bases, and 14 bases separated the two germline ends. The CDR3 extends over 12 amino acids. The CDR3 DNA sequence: TGTGCCAGCATCATGACAGGCCGCACGCAGTATTTT. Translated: CASIMTGRTQYF.

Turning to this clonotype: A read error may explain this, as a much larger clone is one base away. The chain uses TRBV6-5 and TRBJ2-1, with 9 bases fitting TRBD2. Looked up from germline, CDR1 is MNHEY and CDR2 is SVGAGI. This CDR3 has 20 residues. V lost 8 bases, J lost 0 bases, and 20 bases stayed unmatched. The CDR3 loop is CASDPRTSGSLVSSYNEQFF. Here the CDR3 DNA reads TGTGCCAGCGATCCACGAACTAGCGGGTCTCTGGTGAGCTCCTACAATGAGCAGTTCTTC.

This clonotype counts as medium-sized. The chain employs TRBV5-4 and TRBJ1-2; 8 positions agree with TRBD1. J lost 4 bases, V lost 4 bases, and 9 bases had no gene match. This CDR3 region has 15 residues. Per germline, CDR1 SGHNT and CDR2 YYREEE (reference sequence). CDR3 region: CASSQPTGGGYGYTF. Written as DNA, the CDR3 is TGTGCCAGCAGCCAACCCACAGGGGGGGGCTATGGCTACACCTTC. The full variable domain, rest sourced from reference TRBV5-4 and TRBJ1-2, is ETGVTQSPTHLIKTRGQQVTLRCSSQSGHNTVSWYQQALGQGPQFIFQYYREEENGRGNFPPRFSGLQFPNYSSELNVNALELDDSALYLCASSQPTGGGYGYTFGSGTRLTVV.

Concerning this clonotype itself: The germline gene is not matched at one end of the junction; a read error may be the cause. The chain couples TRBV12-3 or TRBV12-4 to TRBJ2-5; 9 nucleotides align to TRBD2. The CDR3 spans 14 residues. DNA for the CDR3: TGTGCCAGTAGTCCGTCTAGCGGGAAAGAGACCCACTACTTC. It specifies CASSPSSGKETHYF.